This paragraph covers one T cell receptor (beta chain) sequence. Assay used: immunoSEQ multiplex PCR; TCRdb lists only in-frame clones, some missing. The sample consists of hundreds of thousands of clones, about 82% of them appearing once. This sample was included in a study of shared clonotypes between healthy human individuals. The CDR3 extends over 13 amino acids. Germline CDR1 WNHNN, CDR2 SYGVQD (reference sequence). The J segment lost 3 bases and the V segment lost 8 bases, leaving 5 bases of the junction unmatched. The J gene is TRBJ2-5, the V gene TRBV10-1; TRBD2 agrees at 8 bases. Sample: PBMCs. The clonotype was recovered from a woman in her forties in good health. Some clones in this sample may be carry-over from other donors' samples. CDR3 DNA sequence: TGCGCCAGCCAGCGGGAGAGGGAAGAGACCCAGTACTTC. Protein sequence: CASQREREETQYF.